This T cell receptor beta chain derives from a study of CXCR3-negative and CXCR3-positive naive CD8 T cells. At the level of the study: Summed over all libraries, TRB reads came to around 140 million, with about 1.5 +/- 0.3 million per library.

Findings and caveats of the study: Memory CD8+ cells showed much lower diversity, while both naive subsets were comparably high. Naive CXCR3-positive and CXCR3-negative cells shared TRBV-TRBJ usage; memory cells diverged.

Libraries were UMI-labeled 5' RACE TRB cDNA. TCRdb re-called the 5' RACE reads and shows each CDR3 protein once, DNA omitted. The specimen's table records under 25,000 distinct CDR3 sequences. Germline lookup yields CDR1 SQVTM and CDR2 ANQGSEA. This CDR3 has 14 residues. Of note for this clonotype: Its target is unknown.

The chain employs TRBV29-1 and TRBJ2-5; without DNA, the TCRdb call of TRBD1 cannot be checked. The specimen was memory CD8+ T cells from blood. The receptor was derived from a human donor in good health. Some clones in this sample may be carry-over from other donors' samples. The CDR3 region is CSVEDGQGRRTQYF.